The 32 T cell receptor beta chains below all came from one sample that was sequenced in a study of T cells in localized non-small cell lung cancer. Measured with immunoSEQ multiplex PCR; TCRdb has only the in-frame clones, and not every one. This sample carries about 870 clones, roughly a fifth of them seen once, and the ten largest clones take about 20%. Source: normal lung tissue next to the tumor, taken before any cancer treatment. These receptors were collected from a male donor older than 55 with stage II squamous cell lung carcinoma.

This clone is judged large. The chain couples TRBV4-1 to TRBJ2-1; D is perhaps TRBD2 (6 bases). CDR1 and CDR2 (germline): MGHRA, YSYEKL. The CDR3 runs 14 residues. Deletions cut 0 bases from V and 7 bases from J, with 10 bases between. The CDR3 coding sequence is TGCGCCAGCAGCCAAGAGGGCGGGGTAAATGAGCAGTTCTTC. Protein product: CASSQEGGVNEQFF.

The chain uses TRBV19 and TRBJ2-7, with a tentative D call TRBD2 (6 bases). Germline-derived CDR1 and CDR2 are LNHDA and SQIVND (reference sequence). Trimming pared 1 base from V and 4 bases from J, leaving 14 bases between. The CDR3 runs to 15 residues. CDR3 sequence: CASSIGPAGSYEQYF. For the CDR3, the DNA is TGTGCCAGTAGTATAGGTCCCGCGGGATCGTACGAGCAGTACTTC.

This clone was counted a few times. The V gene is TRBV11-3, the J gene TRBJ2-1; TRBD2 aligns across 14 bases. Germline CDR1 and CDR2: SGHNT and YENEEA. V shed 4 bases, J shed 8 bases, and the junction held 13 bases outside the gene matches. The CDR3 is made up of 18 amino acids. The CDR3 coding sequence is TGTGCCAGCAGCTCAGGGGACGGGACTAGCGGGAGACTCGATGAGCAGTTCTTC. Its protein is CASSSGDGTSGRLDEQFF.

The chain recombines TRBV11-3 with TRBJ2-1, with TRBD1 as a possible D gene (6 bases). V was shortened by 4 bases and J by 6 bases, with 19 bases between the two germline ends. CDR1 SGHNT and CDR2 YENEEA come from the germline V gene. The CDR3 contains 16 residues. CDR3 protein: CASSSIPRTERNEQFF. The CDR3 bases are TGTGCCAGCAGCTCCATCCCCCGGACAGAACGCAATGAGCAGTTCTTC.

This clone was seen a few times. The V call is TRBV18, the J call TRBJ1-2; D call uncertain. The ends were cut back, 3 bases at V and 3 bases at J, with 11 bases in the middle. The CDR3 contains 14 residues. CDR1 is KGHSH, CDR2 LQKENI, per germline. The CDR3 reads CASSPVSADYGYTF. The DNA of the CDR3 is TGTGCCAGCTCACCTGTCTCCGCCGACTATGGCTACACCTTC.

The J gene is TRBJ1-2, the V gene TRBV28; 9 positions agree with TRBD1. Germline-derived CDR1 and CDR2 are MDHEN and SYDVKM. The CDR3 is 13 residues long. V lost 8 bases, J lost 2 bases, and 3 bases stayed unmatched. This CDR3 is CASRQGVNYGYTF. CDR3 nucleotide sequence: TGTGCCAGCCGACAGGGGGTCAACTATGGCTACACCTTC.

This clone was seen more than once but under ten times. The chain is built from TRBV28 and TRBJ2-4; 8 bases agree with TRBD2. Germline lookup yields CDR1 MDHEN and CDR2 SYDVKM. This CDR3 contains 18 residues. J gave up 2 bases and V 6 bases, and 15 bases lay outside the gene matches. The CDR3 is CASSSQLAGGVTKNIQYF. The CDR3, as DNA: TGTGCCAGCAGCAGCCAGCTGGCGGGAGGCGTTACCAAAAACATTCAGTACTTC. The complete variable domain, with remaining parts taken from reference TRBV28 and TRBJ2-4, reads DVKVTQSSRYLVKRTGEKVFLECVQDMDHENMFWYRQDPGLGLRLIYFSYDVKMKEKGDIPEGYSVSREKKERFSLILESASTNQTSMYLCASSSQLAGGVTKNIQYFGAGTRLSVL.

The chain uses TRBV4-1 and TRBJ2-1; 11 nucleotides line up with TRBD2. The V gene end was trimmed by 1 base and the J gene end by 5 bases; junction bases not matched to a gene: 1. CDR3 length equals 15 residues. CDR1 MGHRA and CDR2 YSYEKL come from the germline V gene. The CDR3 nucleotides are TGCGCCAGCAGCCAAGGACTAGCGGGAAACAATGAGCAGTTCTTC. Its protein product is CASSQGLAGNNEQFF.

V usage is TRBV11-3 and J usage is TRBJ1-1, with TRBD1 as a possible D gene (5 bases). This CDR3 has 15 amino acids. Per the germline V gene, CDR1 is SGHNT and CDR2 is YENEEA. The germline V and J ends were trimmed by 6 bases and 5 bases, with 19 bases remaining between them. This CDR3 is CASRTFGRGGTEAFF. In DNA, the CDR3 is TGTGCCAGCAGGACTTTCGGGAGGGGCGGGACTGAAGCTTTCTTT.

This clone is termed medium-sized. CDR3 amino acids: CASSSASSQETQYF. CDR3 coding DNA: TGTGCCAGCAGCTCCGCCTCTAGCCAAGAGACCCAGTACTTC. This chain uses TRBV11-3 with TRBJ2-5; D not resolved. The V and J ends lost 4 bases and 1 base respectively, with 10 bases between them. The CDR3 contains 14 residues. CDR1 is SGHNT, CDR2 YENEEA, per germline.

The chain couples TRBV11-3 to TRBJ2-1, with 10 bases matching TRBD2. The CDR3 sequence is 16 residues long. The germline V gene encodes CDR1 SGHNT and CDR2 YENEEA. J gave up 3 bases and V 5 bases, and 7 bases lay outside the gene matches. The CDR3: CASSLLASGSYNEQFF. DNA of the CDR3: TGTGCCAGCAGCCTATTGGCTAGCGGGAGCTACAATGAGCAGTTCTTC.

In its sample, this clone ranks as medium-sized (0.01 to 0.1%). The chain recombines TRBV11-3 with TRBJ2-7; 9 nucleotides line up with TRBD2. V lost 5 bases and J lost 6; bases outside the gene matches: 14. CDR1 is SGHNT and CDR2 is YENEEA in the germline V gene. The CDR3 is made up of 16 amino acids. The CDR3 DNA is TGTGCCAGCAGCCAAGCCGACGGGCTAGCGGGACGCGAGCAGTACTTC. Translating it yields CASSQADGLAGREQYF.

The CDR3 protein is CASSLAGQGLYEQYF. The DNA of the CDR3 is TGCGCCAGCAGCTTGGCGGGACAGGGGCTCTACGAGCAGTACTTC. J is TRBJ2-7 and V is TRBV5-1; 10 bases map to TRBD1. Germline V gives CDR1 SGHRS, CDR2 YFSETQ. The V and J ends lost 0 bases and 3 bases, in that order; junction bases with no gene match: 3. The CDR3 runs 15 residues.

This CDR3 reads CASSEGTGNQPQHF. In nucleotides, the CDR3 is TGTGCCAGCTCAGAGGGGACAGGCAATCAGCCCCAGCATTTT. The chain is built from TRBV18 and TRBJ1-5, with TRBD1 matching 7 bases. V was pared by 5 bases and J by 2 bases, with 3 bases of the junction left unmatched. The CDR3 is 14 amino acids. Per germline, CDR1 KGHSH and CDR2 LQKENI.

The chain uses TRBV5-1 and TRBJ2-1; TRBD2 matches at 10 bases. CDR1 SGHRS and CDR2 YFSETQ come from the germline V gene. Trimming removed 4 bases from V and 0 bases from J; junction bases left unmatched: 7. The CDR3 has 17 amino acids. CDR3 loop: CASSLASSGSSYNEQFF. In nucleotides, the CDR3 is TGCGCCAGCAGCCTTGCCTCTAGCGGGAGCTCCTACAATGAGCAGTTCTTC.

This chain links TRBV19 with TRBJ2-3, with D unclear. Germline loops: CDR1 LNHDA, CDR2 SQIVND (reference sequence). The CDR3 totals 11 residues. V was cut by 5 bases and J by 4 bases, with 4 bases left in between. The CDR3 is CASSGADTQYF. In DNA, the CDR3 is TGTGCCAGTAGTGGCGCAGATACGCAGTATTTT.

The chain has TRBV23-1 and TRBJ1-1, with no clear D. TRBV23-1 is an ORF, and what it does is uncertain. The V gene lost 6 bases and the J gene lost 0 bases, with 8 bases spanning the gap. CDR3 length: 13 residues. The CDR3 DNA reads TGCGCCAGCAGCTTGCAAATGAACACTGAAGCTTTCTTT. Protein: CASSLQMNTEAFF.

Sample share makes this clone large. The chain has TRBV14 and TRBJ2-6; tentative D call: TRBD2 (6 bases). The CDR3 spans 15 residues. V was clipped by 4 bases and J by 3 bases, with 10 bases between them. Per germline, CDR1 SGHDN and CDR2 FVKESK. CDR3 sequence (DNA): TGTGCCAGCAGCCCGACCGGGGGTGGGGCCAACGTCCTGACTTTC. Residues: CASSPTGGGANVLTF.

This clone has more than one count but fewer than ten. V is TRBV9 and J is TRBJ2-1; 7 nucleotides agree with TRBD2. The CDR3 has 14 amino acids. Germline CDR1 reads SGDLS; CDR2 reads YYNGEE. V was clipped by 9 bases and J by 5 bases; unmatched bases: 11. CDR3 sequence: CATSLRESDNEQFF. As DNA, the CDR3 is TGTGCCACTTCGTTGCGGGAGAGTGACAATGAGCAGTTCTTC.

This sequence joins TRBV7-1 and TRBJ2-7; TRBD1 matches 11 bases. TRBV7-1 is treated as an ORF (open reading frame) with a function not yet certain. Trimming cost V 8 bases and J 7 bases; bases outside gene matches: 7. The CDR3 loop spans 13 amino acids. The CDR3 sequence is CASAGTGGSEQYF. DNA for the CDR3: TGTGCCAGCGCCGGGACAGGGGGAAGTGAGCAGTACTTC.

The rearrangement joins TRBV9 to TRBJ1-5; no reliable D call. Between the trimmed V and J ends, which lost 0 bases and 2 bases, there was a span of 9 bases. Germline V CDR1 and CDR2: SGDLS, YYNGEE. The CDR3 has 15 amino acids. Here the CDR3 DNA reads TGTGCCAGCAGCGTAGGACCTTTTGGCAATCAGCCCCAGCATTTT. Translating it yields CASSVGPFGNQPQHF. The variable domain in full, with the rest retrieved from reference TRBV9 and TRBJ1-5, is DSGVTQTPKHLITATGQRVTLRCSPRSGDLSVYWYQQSLDQGLQFLIQYYNGEERAKGNILERFSAQQFPDLHSELNLSSLELGDSALYFCASSVGPFGNQPQHFGDGTRLSIL.

With regard to this clone: One end of the junction fails to match germline, which may point to a read error. The chain links TRBV28 to TRBJ2-7; TRBD1 is a possible D gene (5 bases). The V gene's germline CDR1 is MDHEN and CDR2 SYDVKM. The CDR3 length is 13 residues. As DNA, the CDR3 is TGTGCCAGCAGTTTAAGCATCCTAGGGGAAAAGAACTTC. Protein sequence: CASSLSILGEKNF.

The J gene is TRBJ2-7, the V gene TRBV18; weak D call: TRBD1 (7 bases). V lost 2 bases, J lost 4 bases, and 15 bases lay in between. The CDR3 length is 15 residues. The germline V gene encodes CDR1 KGHSH and CDR2 LQKENI. CDR3 sequence: CASSPRGGAGYEQYF. The CDR3 DNA follows: TGTGCCAGCTCACCAAGAGGGGGCGCGGGGTACGAGCAGTACTTC.

Worth noting for this clone: Germline and junction disagree at one end, which may indicate a read error. The gene calls are TRBV6-8 and TRBJ2-7; 7 nucleotides match TRBD1. This CDR3 spans 15 amino acids. CDR1 is MNHGY, CDR2 SAAAGT, per germline. CDR3 DNA sequence: TGTGCCATCAGTGGCGCAGGGGGTGACAATATGGAGCAGTACTTC. As protein: CAISGAGGDNMEQYF.

In its sample, this clone was seen a few times. The chain recombines TRBV28 with TRBJ2-5; no definite D call. Germline values: CDR1 MDHEN, CDR2 SYDVKM. This CDR3 is built from 13 residues. Deletions cut 4 bases from V and 6 bases from J, with 12 bases between. This CDR3 reads CASSWTNQKTQYF. CDR3 DNA sequence: TGTGCCAGCAGTTGGACCAATCAAAAGACCCAGTACTTC.

To note about this clone: At one end the junction does not follow the germline gene, possibly because of a read error. The chain uses TRBV6-8 and TRBJ2-1, with TRBD2 matching 10 bases. Germline loops: CDR1 MNHGY, CDR2 SAAAGT. CDR3 length: 14 amino acids. The CDR3 coding sequence is TGTGCCATCAGTGGCCACTCTAGCGGGAGTCAGCGGTTCTTC. Its protein product is CAISGHSSGSQRFF.

The chain recombines TRBV30 with TRBJ2-1; 8 nucleotides agree with TRBD2. Germline-derived CDR1 and CDR2 are GTSNPN and SVGIG (reference sequence). There are 14 residues in the CDR3. Losses at the gene ends were 0 bases for V and 4 bases for J; bases not matched to a gene: 2. CDR3 sequence: CAWSVASGYNEQFF. The CDR3 DNA reads TGTGCCTGGAGTGTGGCTAGCGGGTACAATGAGCAGTTCTTC.

There are a few counts of this clone. This chain uses TRBV28 with TRBJ1-2, with TRBD1 matching over 8 bases. CDR3 size: 17 residues. Germline V gene lookup returns CDR1 MDHEN and CDR2 SYDVKM. The V segment lost 5 bases and the J segment 5 bases; nucleotides outside the gene matches: 16. CDR3 in DNA: TGTGCCAGCAGTATACTACCCACCCGGACAGGGAGGTATGGCTACACCTTC. Its translation: CASSILPTRTGRYGYTF.

In this sample, this clone is large. The chain uses TRBV11-3 and TRBJ1-2; the D is unclear. V dropped 5 bases and J dropped 2 bases, with 18 bases sitting between them. Germline CDR1 SGHNT, CDR2 YENEEA. The CDR3 totals 16 residues. CDR3 loop: CASSPEGPERNYGYTF. The CDR3 DNA reads as TGTGCCAGCAGCCCGGAGGGCCCGGAACGGAACTATGGCTACACCTTC.

V gene TRBV16 combines with J gene TRBJ1-4; weak D call: TRBD1 (5 bases). Trimming pared 3 bases from V and 8 bases from J, leaving 16 bases between. Germline CDR1 KGHSY, CDR2 FQNENV. The CDR3 totals 15 residues. The CDR3 protein is CASSQRRGLSEKLFF. CDR3 nucleotide sequence: TGTGCCAGCAGCCAGAGAAGGGGTCTAAGCGAAAAACTGTTTTTT.

This chain connects TRBV6-8 to TRBJ2-3; perhaps TRBD2 as D (6 bases). CDR1 and CDR2 from the germline V gene are MNHGY and SAAAGT. The CDR3 has 13 amino acids. V lost 11 bases to trimming and J lost 7 bases, with 19 bases between them. In DNA form, the CDR3 reads TGTGCCTGTGGAGGGCCCGCTAGTAATACGCAGTATTTT. Translation gives CACGGPASNTQYF.

The chain recombines TRBV29-1 with TRBJ2-1; a weak D match, TRBD2 (6 bases). The CDR3 is made up of 14 amino acids. In germline, CDR1 is SQVTM, CDR2 ANQGSEA. Trimming pared 3 bases from V and 6 bases from J, leaving 15 bases between. Here the CDR3 reads CSVDGAGPSNEQFF. CDR3 in DNA: TGCAGCGTTGACGGAGCGGGTCCCTCCAATGAGCAGTTCTTC.